A selection of T cell receptor beta chains follows, all from one sample in a study of blood T cell repertoires in COVID-19. The method was immunoSEQ multiplex PCR; TCRdb's version includes in-frame clones alone and lacks a portion of them. The data show about 110,000 clones, with around 83% seen just once and roughly 7.9% held by the top ten. Specimen: peripheral blood. These receptor sequences come from a woman aged 80 or over with active or convalescent COVID-19. The CDR3 runs from the conserved cysteine through the conserved F or W. A D gene is named only where the DNA matches it firmly. Expanded clones get a size class; other rows say once, few or many, or leave the size out.

j_gene | v_gene | d_gene | abundance | CDR3aa | CDR3nt
TRBJ2-7 | TRBV12-3/TRBV12-4 | - | - | CASTGQLPYEQYF | TGTGCCAGCACCGGACAGCTACCCTACGAGCAGTACTTC
TRBJ2-5 | TRBV7-6 | - | - | CASSITLQETQYF | TGTGCCAGCAGCATCACTTTACAAGAGACCCAGTACTTC
TRBJ2-2 | TRBV6-2/TRBV6-3 | TRBD1 | - | CASSHWDRNTGELFF | TGTGCCAGCAGTCACTGGGACAGGAACACCGGGGAGCTGTTTTTT
TRBJ2-1 | TRBV27 | TRBD1 | - | CASSLLDRGNEQFF | TGTGCCAGCAGTTTATTGGACAGGGGCAATGAGCAGTTCTTC
TRBJ1-2 | TRBV5-5 | TRBD1 | - | CASSAGTGVNYGYTF | TGTGCCAGCAGCGCCGGGACAGGGGTGAACTATGGCTACACCTTC
TRBJ2-1 | TRBV21-1 | - | - | CASRVGGRPAGEQFF | TGTGCCAGCAGAGTCGGCGGGAGGCCCGCGGGTGAGCAGTTCTTC
TRBJ2-4 | TRBV19 | TRBD1 | - | CASRATGGNIQYF | TGTGCCAGTAGAGCGACAGGGGGGAACATTCAGTACTTC
TRBJ2-2 | TRBV3-1/TRBV3-2 | TRBD2 | - | CASSQGLAGTGELFF | TGTGCCAGCAGCCAGGGGCTAGCGGGCACCGGGGAGCTGTTTTTT
TRBJ2-5 | TRBV12-3/TRBV12-4 | - | - | CASSQGYQETQYF | TGTGCCAGCAGTCAGGGATACCAAGAGACCCAGTACTTC
TRBJ2-2 | TRBV27 | - | - | CASSLNRNTGELFF | TGTGCCAGCAGTTTAAACAGAAACACCGGGGAGCTGTTTTTT
TRBJ2-7 | TRBV24-1 | TRBD1 | few | CATRDPTGKEQYF | TGTGCCACCAGAGACCCGACAGGGAAAGAGCAGTACTTC